Listed here are 20 T cell receptor beta chains from one sample, sequenced in a study of cytomegalovirus exposure and HLA in healthy donors. The PCR employed 60 Vbeta primers together with 13 Jbeta primers. Only in-frame clones appear in the TCRdb table, and some are missing; sequencing was by immunoSEQ multiplex PCR. In the table there are around 120,000 clones, 70% to 80% of which are singletons. Sequenced material: PBMCs. The receptors stem from a man aged 25-45 years in good health and CMV-seronegative.

The rearrangement joins TRBV15 to TRBJ1-1, with D perhaps matching TRBD1 (5 bases). CDR1 is LNHNV and CDR2 is YYDKDF in the germline V gene (reference sequence). Trimming removed 5 bases at V and 1 base at J, with 8 bases between. This CDR3 comprises 13 residues. CDR3 sequence reads: CATSLDRNTEAFF. The CDR3 DNA reads as TGTGCCACCAGCCTCGACAGGAACACTGAAGCTTTCTTT.

In its sample, this clone was seen once. This chain links TRBV7-9 with TRBJ2-3; 13 positions agree with TRBD2. This CDR3 spans 18 amino acids. The V and J ends lost 1 base and 0 bases, in that order; junction bases with no gene match: 4. Germline assignment: CDR1 SEHNR and CDR2 FQNEAQ (reference sequence). CDR3 sequence: CASSLVGTSGKSTDTQYF. Here the CDR3 DNA reads TGTGCCAGCAGCTTAGTGGGGACTAGCGGGAAAAGCACAGATACGCAGTATTTT.

The chain recombines TRBV30 with TRBJ2-7; 11 positions match TRBD1. The CDR3 spans 15 residues. The germline gives CDR1 GTSNPN, CDR2 SVGIG (reference sequence). V gave up 5 bases and J gave up 3 bases; unmatched junction bases: 9. CDR3 sequence: CAWGLPGTGGYEQYF. The CDR3 region has the DNA TGTGCCTGGGGGCTTCCCGGGACAGGGGGCTACGAGCAGTACTTC.

This sequence joins TRBV11-2 and TRBJ2-2, with a weak D call TRBD2 (6 bases). The CDR3 extends over 13 amino acids. The germline V gene encodes CDR1 SGHAT and CDR2 FQNNGV. Trimming cost V 6 bases and J 7 bases, with 12 bases left between them. CDR3 region: CASSSPEGGELFF. CDR3 coding DNA: TGTGCCAGCAGTTCCCCGGAGGGCGGGGAGCTGTTTTTT.

The CDR3 nucleotides are TGTGCCAGCAGTGACTCCGGGACAGGTGGCTACACCTTC. It is translated as CASSDSGTGGYTF. The J gene is TRBJ1-2, the V gene TRBV2; 8 nucleotides line up with TRBD1. This CDR3 spans 13 amino acids. The V gene's germline CDR1 is SNHLY and CDR2 FYNNEI. V lost 3 bases and J lost 7; bases outside the gene matches: 4.

V gene TRBV7-2 combines with J gene TRBJ1-2, with TRBD1 matching over 7 bases. Unmatched junction bases numbered 7, after V lost 5 bases and J lost 4 bases. The CDR3 contains 14 residues. Germline CDR1 reads SGHTA; CDR2 reads FQGNSA. CDR3 sequence: CASSPVDRTYGYTF. Here the CDR3 DNA reads TGTGCCAGCAGCCCGGTGGACAGGACCTATGGCTACACCTTC.

The gene calls are TRBV6-5 and TRBJ2-1, with a possible D match to TRBD2 (6 bases). The CDR3 has 12 residues. Trimming stripped 6 bases from V and 7 bases from J, with 10 bases between. CDR1 and CDR2 from the germline V gene are MNHEY and SVGAGI. CDR3 sequence (DNA): TGTGCCAGCAGCTCGACTAGTAATGAGCAGTTCTTC. It is translated as CASSSTSNEQFF.

The chain has TRBV28 and TRBJ1-1; D gene unclear. Trimming removed 5 bases at V and 3 bases at J, with 10 bases between. Germline CDR1 MDHEN, CDR2 SYDVKM. This CDR3 has 13 amino acids. The CDR3 is CASSAQVDTEAFF. In DNA form, the CDR3 reads TGTGCCAGCAGTGCTCAGGTTGACACTGAAGCTTTCTTT. Complete variable domain (other parts from reference TRBV28 and TRBJ1-1): DVKVTQSSRYLVKRTGEKVFLECVQDMDHENMFWYRQDPGLGLRLIYFSYDVKMKEKGDIPEGYSVSREKKERFSLILESASTNQTSMYLCASSAQVDTEAFFGQGTRLTVV.

This chain uses TRBV6-5 with TRBJ1-2, with 9 bases fitting TRBD1. This CDR3 spans 15 amino acids. Germline CDR1 MNHEY, CDR2 SVGAGI. The trim removed 5 bases at V and 7 bases at J, leaving 11 bases unmatched. DNA of the CDR3: TGTGCCAGCAGTCGACAATTGGACAGGGGAAGTGGCTACACCTTC. Its translation: CASSRQLDRGSGYTF.

This chain connects TRBV11-3 to TRBJ2-2, with TRBD1 matching 7 bases. Germline lookup yields CDR1 SGHNT and CDR2 YENEEA. This CDR3 has 15 residues. V shed 4 bases, J shed 0 bases, and the junction held 2 bases outside the gene matches. The CDR3 loop is CASSSTGTNTGELFF. The CDR3 nucleotides are TGTGCCAGCAGCTCGACAGGGACGAACACCGGGGAGCTGTTTTTT.

Here the CDR3 reads CSARGVREQYF. For the CDR3, the DNA is TGCAGTGCCCGGGGAGTTCGGGAGCAGTACTTC. The chain is built from TRBV20-1 and TRBJ2-5; D perhaps matches TRBD2 (6 bases). Looked up from germline, CDR1 is DFQATT and CDR2 is SNEGSKA (reference sequence). There are 11 residues in the CDR3. V dropped 6 bases and J dropped 11 bases, with 16 bases sitting between them.

The genes are TRBV27 and TRBJ1-6; 11 bases agree with TRBD1. Germline assignment: CDR1 MNHEY and CDR2 SMNVEV (reference sequence). The V segment lost 5 bases and the J segment 9 bases; nucleotides outside the gene matches: 3. The CDR3 is made up of 14 amino acids. The CDR3: CASSQGTGGSPLHF. For the CDR3, the DNA is TGTGCCAGCAGTCAAGGGACAGGGGGTTCACCCCTCCACTTT.

Only a few counts were recorded for this clone. The rearrangement uses TRBV9 and TRBJ1-4, with TRBD1 identical over 8 bases. Per the germline V gene, CDR1 is SGDLS and CDR2 is YYNGEE. The CDR3 spans 15 residues. V was clipped by 2 bases and J by 6 bases; unmatched bases: 6. CDR3 DNA sequence: TGTGCCAGCAGCGTTAGGACAGGGCAGGATGAAAAACTGTTTTTT. Its translation: CASSVRTGQDEKLFF.

This clone was seen only once. J is TRBJ1-1 and V is TRBV2; a possible D gene is TRBD1 (6 bases). Trimming removed 8 bases at V and 2 bases at J, with 12 bases between. The CDR3 has 13 residues. Germline CDR1 is SNHLY and CDR2 is FYNNEI. The CDR3 sequence: CASWLGGNTEAFF. The CDR3 bases are TGTGCCAGCTGGCTTGGGGGCAACACTGAAGCTTTCTTT.

The chain employs TRBV25-1 and TRBJ2-3; D perhaps matches TRBD1 (7 bases). The CDR3 is 15 residues long. Germline CDR1 is MGHDK and CDR2 is SYGVNS. Deletions cut 2 bases from V and 4 bases from J, with 13 bases between. This chain's CDR3 is CASSEPGGGPDTQYF. As DNA, the CDR3 is TGTGCCAGCAGTGAACCAGGGGGAGGACCAGATACGCAGTATTTT.

This chain's CDR3 is CASSRRQAYEQYF. The CDR3 nucleotides are TGTGCCAGTAGCCGCCGGCAGGCGTACGAGCAGTACTTC. This sequence joins TRBV19 and TRBJ2-7, with D hard to call. The V end lost 6 bases, the J end lost 4 bases, and 13 bases lay between the germline ends. Germline assignment: CDR1 LNHDA and CDR2 SQIVND (reference sequence). The CDR3 covers 13 residues.

The V gene is TRBV28, the J gene TRBJ1-5; a possible D gene is TRBD1 (6 bases). The length of the CDR3 is 16 residues. The V gene's germline CDR1 is MDHEN and CDR2 SYDVKM. Trimming took 7 bases from V and 0 from J, leaving 16 bases between them. Written as DNA, the CDR3 is TGTGCCAGCAAAGAGGACAGTACTTATAGCAATCAGCCCCAGCATTTT. It encodes CASKEDSTYSNQPQHF.

V usage is TRBV18 and J usage is TRBJ2-2, with D possibly matching TRBD1 (5 bases). Trimming left V 1 base short and J 4 bases short, with 10 bases between. Germline lookup yields CDR1 KGHSH and CDR2 LQKENI. The CDR3 totals 15 residues. CDR3 protein: CASSPQGQRTGELFF. Here the CDR3 DNA reads TGTGCCAGCTCACCACAGGGGCAGCGCACCGGGGAGCTGTTTTTT.

The chain couples TRBV7-8 to TRBJ1-5; the D gene is possibly TRBD1 (5 bases). The CDR3 loop spans 15 amino acids. The V gene lost 2 bases and the J gene lost 0 bases, with 8 bases spanning the gap. The germline V gene encodes CDR1 SGHVS and CDR2 FQNEAQ. The DNA for the CDR3 is TGTGCCAGCAGCTTAAGGACACTTAGCAATCAGCCCCAGCATTTT. It specifies CASSLRTLSNQPQHF.

The J gene is TRBJ1-2, the V gene TRBV7-2, with TRBD1 matching over 8 bases. The CDR3 is 14 residues long. V was clipped by 1 base and J by 8 bases; unmatched bases: 6. The germline CDR1 and CDR2 sequences are SGHTA and FQGNSA. The CDR3, as DNA: TGTGCCAGCAGCTTAGTGGGCAGGGGGCGAGGCTACACCTTC. Its protein is CASSLVGRGRGYTF.